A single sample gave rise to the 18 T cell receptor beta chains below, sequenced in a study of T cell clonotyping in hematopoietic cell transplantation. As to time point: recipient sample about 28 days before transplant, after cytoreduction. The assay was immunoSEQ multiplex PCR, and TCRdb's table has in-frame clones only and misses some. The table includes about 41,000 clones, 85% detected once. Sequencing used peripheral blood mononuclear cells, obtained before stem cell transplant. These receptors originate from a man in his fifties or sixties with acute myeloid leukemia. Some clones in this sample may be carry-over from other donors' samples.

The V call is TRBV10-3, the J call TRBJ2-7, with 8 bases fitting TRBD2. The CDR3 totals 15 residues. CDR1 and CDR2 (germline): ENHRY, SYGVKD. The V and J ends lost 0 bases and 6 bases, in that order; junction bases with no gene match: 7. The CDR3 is CAISESGSGGREQYF. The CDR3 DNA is TGTGCCATCAGTGAGTCAGGGAGCGGGGGCCGCGAGCAGTACTTC.

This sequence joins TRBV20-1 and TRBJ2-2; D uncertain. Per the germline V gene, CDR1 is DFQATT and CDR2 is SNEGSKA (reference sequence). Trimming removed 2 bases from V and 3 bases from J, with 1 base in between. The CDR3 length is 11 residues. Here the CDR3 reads CSARYTGELFF. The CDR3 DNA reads TGCAGTGCTAGATACACCGGGGAGCTGTTTTTT.

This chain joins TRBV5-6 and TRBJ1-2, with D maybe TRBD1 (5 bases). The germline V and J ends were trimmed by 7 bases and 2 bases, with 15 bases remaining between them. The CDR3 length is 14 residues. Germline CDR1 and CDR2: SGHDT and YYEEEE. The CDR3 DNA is TGTGCCAGCGGACGCGGGACGGAGAACTATGGCTACACCTTC. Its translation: CASGRGTENYGYTF.

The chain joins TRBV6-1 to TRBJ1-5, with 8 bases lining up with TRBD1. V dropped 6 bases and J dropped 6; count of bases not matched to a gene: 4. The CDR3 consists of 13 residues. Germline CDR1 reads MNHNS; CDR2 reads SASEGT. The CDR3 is CASSQGAAQPQHF. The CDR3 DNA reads TGTGCCAGCAGCCAGGGGGCGGCTCAGCCCCAGCATTTT.

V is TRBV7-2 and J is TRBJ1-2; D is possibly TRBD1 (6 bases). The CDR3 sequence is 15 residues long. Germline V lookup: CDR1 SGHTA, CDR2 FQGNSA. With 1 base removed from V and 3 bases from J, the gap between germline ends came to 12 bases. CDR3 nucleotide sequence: TGTGCCAGCAGCTTAGTATCGGGACAATACTATGGCTACACCTTC. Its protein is CASSLVSGQYYGYTF.

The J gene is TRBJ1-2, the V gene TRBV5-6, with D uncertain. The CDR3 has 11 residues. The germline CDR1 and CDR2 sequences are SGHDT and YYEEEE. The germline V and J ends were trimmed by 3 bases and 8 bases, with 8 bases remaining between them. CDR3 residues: CASSSVLGYTF. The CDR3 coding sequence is TGTGCCAGCAGCTCGGTCCTAGGCTACACCTTC. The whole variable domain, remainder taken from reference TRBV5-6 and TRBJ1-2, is DAGVTQSPTHLIKTRGQQVTLRCSPKSGHDTVSWYQQALGQGPQFIFQYYEEEERQRGNFPDRFSGHQFPNYSSELNVNALLLGDSALYLCASSSVLGYTFGSGTRLTVV.

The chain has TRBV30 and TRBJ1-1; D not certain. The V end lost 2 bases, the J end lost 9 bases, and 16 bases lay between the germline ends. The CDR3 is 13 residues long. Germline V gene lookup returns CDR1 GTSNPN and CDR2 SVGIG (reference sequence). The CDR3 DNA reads TGTGCCTGGAGTAGGCCAAGTTTTGCCCAAGCTTTCTTT. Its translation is CAWSRPSFAQAFF.

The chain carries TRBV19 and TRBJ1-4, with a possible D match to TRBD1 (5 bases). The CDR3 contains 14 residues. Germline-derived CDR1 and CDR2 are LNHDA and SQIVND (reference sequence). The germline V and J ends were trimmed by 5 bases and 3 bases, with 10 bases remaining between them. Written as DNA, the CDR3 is TGTGCCAGTAGTCAGGGTTTGCCTAATGAAAAACTGTTTTTT. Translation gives CASSQGLPNEKLFF.

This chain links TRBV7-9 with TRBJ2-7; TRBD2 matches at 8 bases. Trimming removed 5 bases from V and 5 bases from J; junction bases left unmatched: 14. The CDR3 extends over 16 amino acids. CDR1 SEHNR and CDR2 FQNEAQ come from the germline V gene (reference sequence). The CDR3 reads CASSPSGTRRGDEQYF. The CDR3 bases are TGTGCCAGCAGCCCATCCGGGACTAGGAGAGGTGACGAGCAGTACTTC.

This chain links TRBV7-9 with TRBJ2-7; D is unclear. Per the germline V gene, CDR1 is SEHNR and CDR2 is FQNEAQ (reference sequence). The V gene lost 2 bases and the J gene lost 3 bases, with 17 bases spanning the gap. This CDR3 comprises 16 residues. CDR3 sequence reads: CASSLLGSGVGYEQYF. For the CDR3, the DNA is TGTGCCAGCAGCTTATTAGGATCTGGGGTAGGCTACGAGCAGTACTTC.

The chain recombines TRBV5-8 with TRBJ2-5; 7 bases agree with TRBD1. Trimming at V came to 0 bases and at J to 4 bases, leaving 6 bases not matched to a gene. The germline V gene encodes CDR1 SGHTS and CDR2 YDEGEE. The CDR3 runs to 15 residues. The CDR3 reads CASSLGQGVTETQYF. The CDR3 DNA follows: TGTGCCAGCAGCTTGGGGCAGGGGGTAACAGAGACCCAGTACTTC. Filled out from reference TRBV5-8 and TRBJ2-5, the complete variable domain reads EAGVTQSPTHLIKTRGQQATLRCSPISGHTSVYWYQQALGLGLQFLLWYDEGEERNRGNFPPRFSGRQFPNYSSELNVNALELEDSALYLCASSLGQGVTETQYFGPGTRLLVL.

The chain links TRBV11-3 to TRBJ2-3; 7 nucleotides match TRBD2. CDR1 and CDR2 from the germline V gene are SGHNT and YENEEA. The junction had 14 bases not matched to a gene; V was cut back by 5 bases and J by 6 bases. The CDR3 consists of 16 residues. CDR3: CASSISGEPASDTQYF. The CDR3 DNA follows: TGTGCCAGCAGCATCAGCGGGGAGCCCGCATCGGATACGCAGTATTTT.

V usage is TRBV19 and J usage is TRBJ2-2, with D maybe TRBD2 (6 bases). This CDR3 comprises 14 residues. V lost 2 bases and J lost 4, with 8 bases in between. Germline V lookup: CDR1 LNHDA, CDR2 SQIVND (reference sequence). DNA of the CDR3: TGTGCCAGTAGTATACGGAGGGCCACCGGGGAGCTGTTTTTT. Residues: CASSIRRATGELFF.

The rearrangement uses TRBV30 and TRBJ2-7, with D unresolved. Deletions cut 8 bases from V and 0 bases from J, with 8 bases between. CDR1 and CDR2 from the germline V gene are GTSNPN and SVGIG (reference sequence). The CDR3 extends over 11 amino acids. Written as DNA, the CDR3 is TGTGCCCCCCAGGACTCCTACGAGCAGTACTTC. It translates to CAPQDSYEQYF.

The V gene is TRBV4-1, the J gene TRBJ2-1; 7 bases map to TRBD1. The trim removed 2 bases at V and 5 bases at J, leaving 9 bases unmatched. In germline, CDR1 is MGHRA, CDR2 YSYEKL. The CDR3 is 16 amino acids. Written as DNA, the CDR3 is TGCGCCAGCAGCCAACCCCGACAGGGATGGGACAATGAGCAGTTCTTC. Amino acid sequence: CASSQPRQGWDNEQFF.

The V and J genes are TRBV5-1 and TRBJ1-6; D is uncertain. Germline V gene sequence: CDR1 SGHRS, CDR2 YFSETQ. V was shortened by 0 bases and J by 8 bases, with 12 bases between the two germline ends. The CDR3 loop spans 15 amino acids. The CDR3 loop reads CASSLAEEPYSPLHF. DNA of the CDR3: TGCGCCAGCAGCTTGGCCGAGGAGCCGTATTCACCCCTCCACTTT.

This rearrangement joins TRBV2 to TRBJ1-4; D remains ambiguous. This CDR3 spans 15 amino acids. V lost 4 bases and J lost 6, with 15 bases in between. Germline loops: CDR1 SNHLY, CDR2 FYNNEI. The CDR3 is CASSVEARSDEKLFF. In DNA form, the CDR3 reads TGTGCCAGCAGTGTAGAGGCTAGGAGTGATGAAAAACTGTTTTTT.

The chain's CDR3 is CASSIATDTQYF. As DNA, the CDR3 is TGTGCCAGTAGTATCGCGACAGATACGCAGTATTTT. This chain uses TRBV19 with TRBJ2-3; no clear D gene. CDR3 length equals 12 residues. CDR1 LNHDA and CDR2 SQIVND come from the germline V gene (reference sequence). V lost 3 bases and J 3 bases, leaving 4 bases between the germline ends.